This T cell receptor (beta chain) was sequenced in a study of blood T cells in healthy people across ages. There are many counts of this clonotype. The target antigen is unknown. Germline V CDR1 and CDR2: SGHKS, YYEKEE (reference sequence). The CDR3 loop spans 14 amino acids. V lost 4 bases to trimming and J lost 4 bases; unmatched junction nucleotides: 6. Study observations and caveats: Researchers said unsorted PBMCs prevented a conclusive naive versus antigen-experienced comparison.

For the second PCR, which ran for 7 to 11 cycles, a sample-barcoded 5' primer and a J-beta primer mix were used. TCRdb fed the 5' RACE reads into MiXCR, producing one record per CDR3 protein. The sample contains just under 900,000 distinct CDR3 sequences, around 30% of which appear only once. Peripheral blood samples of approximately 10 milliliters were drawn from each donor. Sequencing was carried out using blood. The receptor comes from a woman aged 80 or older in good health. V gene TRBV5-5 combines with J gene TRBJ1-2; 8 positions match TRBD1. CDR3 protein: CASSTGQGIYGYTF. The CDR3 DNA is TGTGCCAGCAGCACCGGACAGGGAATCTATGGCTACACCTTC.